This TCR beta chain was found in a study of T-cell memory formation after mild COVID-19. The CDR3 has 16 residues. TCRdb reanalysed the 5' RACE reads using MiXCR and keeps one entry per CDR3 protein. The table has roughly 310,000 distinct CDR3 sequences, roughly 15% seen once. The clonotype originates from a man aged 18 to 30 who had mild COVID-19 (a few samples of this study predate the infection). Cell type and time point are not known. The sequenced sample was PBMCs or a T cell subset sorted from them (not recorded which). The chain recombines TRBV21-1 with TRBJ2-7. TRBV21-1 is shown as a pseudogene. The chain's CDR3 is CASNHLWNRSSYEQYV. The CDR3 DNA reads TGTGCCAGCAACCACCTTTGGAATAGGAGCTCCTACGAGCAGTACGTC.